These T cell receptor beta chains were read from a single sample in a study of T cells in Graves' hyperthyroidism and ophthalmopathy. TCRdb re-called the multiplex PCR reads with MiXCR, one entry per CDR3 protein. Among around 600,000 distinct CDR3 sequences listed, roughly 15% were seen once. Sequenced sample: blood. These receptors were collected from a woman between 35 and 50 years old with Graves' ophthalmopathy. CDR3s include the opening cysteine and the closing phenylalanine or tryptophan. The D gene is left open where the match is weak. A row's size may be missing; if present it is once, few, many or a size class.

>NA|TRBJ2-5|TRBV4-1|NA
TGCGCCAGCAGCCAAGGAGGAATGGGGAGAGGAGAGACCCAGTACTTC
CASSQGGMGRGETQYF
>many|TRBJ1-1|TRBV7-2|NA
TGTGCCAGCATTATCTCCCCCCAAGGGAACACTGAAGCTTTCTTT
CASIISPQGNTEAFF
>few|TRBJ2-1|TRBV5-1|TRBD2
TGCGCCAGCAGCTTTCGACTAGCTCCGAACAATGAGCAGTTCTTC
CASSFRLAPNNEQFF
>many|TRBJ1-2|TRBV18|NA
TGTGCCAGCTCACCACCATTGGCAGAGGGCTATGGCTACACCTTC
CASSPPLAEGYGYTF
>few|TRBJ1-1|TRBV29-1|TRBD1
TGCAGCGTAGGGTGGGGGTCCCCGGGACAGGAACGGAACACTGAAGCTTTCTTT
CSVGWGSPGQERNTEAFF
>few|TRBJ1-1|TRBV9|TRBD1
TGTGCCAGCAGCCCCACGACAGGGAAGCTTGACACTGAAGCTTTCTTT
CASSPTTGKLDTEAFF
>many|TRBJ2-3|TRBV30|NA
TGTGCCTGGAGTGTAGGCGGTGATACGCAGTATTTT
CAWSVGGDTQYF
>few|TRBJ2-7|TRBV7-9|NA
TGTGCCAGCAGCTTAGTAGGCACTGAGCAGTACTTC
CASSLVGTEQYF
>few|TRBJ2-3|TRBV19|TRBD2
TGTGCCAGTAGTAGACTAGCTTACACAGATACGCAGTATTTT
CASSRLAYTDTQYF
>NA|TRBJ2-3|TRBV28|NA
TGTTCCACACCCAACACAGATACGCAGTATTTT
CSTPNTDTQYF
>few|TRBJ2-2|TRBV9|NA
TGTGCCAGCGGTGTGGGTAGCGGAAACACCGGGGAGCTGTTTTTT
CASGVGSGNTGELFF
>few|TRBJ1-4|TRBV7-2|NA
TGTGCCAGCAGCTCCGAGGGGCGGATTAATGAAAAACTGTTTTTT
CASSSEGRINEKLFF
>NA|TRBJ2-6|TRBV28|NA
TGTGCCAGCAGTCCCCCCCTGATCGCCGGGGCCAACGTCCTGACTTTC
CASSPPLIAGANVLTF
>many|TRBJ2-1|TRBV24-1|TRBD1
TGTGCCACCAGTGACCCTCGGACAGGGGGTTACAATGAGCAGTTCTTC
CATSDPRTGGYNEQFF
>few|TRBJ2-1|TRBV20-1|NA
TGCAGTGCCCCCCCGGGGAGCTCCTACAATGAGCAGTTCTTC
CSAPPGSSYNEQFF
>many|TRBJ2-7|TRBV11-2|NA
TGTGCCAGCAGCCCCCTGACGGGAGAGAGGTACGAGCAGTACTTC
CASSPLTGERYEQYF
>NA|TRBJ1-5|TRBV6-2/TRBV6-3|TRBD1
TGTGCCAGCAGTAAGGGGGACAGGGCCCCCAATCAGCCCCAGCATTTT
CASSKGDRAPNQPQHF
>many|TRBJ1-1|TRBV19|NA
TGTGCCAGTAGTATTGCAGGGAGGGCCGAAGCTTTCTTT
CASSIAGRAEAFF
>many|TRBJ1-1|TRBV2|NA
TGTGCCAGCAGTGGGAACCTGAACACTGAAGCTTTCTTT
CASSGNLNTEAFF
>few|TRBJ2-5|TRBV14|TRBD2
TGTGCCAGCAGGAGCGGACAGGCGGGAGGGGAGACCCAGTACTTC
CASRSGQAGGETQYF
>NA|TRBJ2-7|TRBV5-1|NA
TGCGCCAGCAGCTTGGAAGGTTTCGCCTACGAGCAGTACTTC
CASSLEGFAYEQYF
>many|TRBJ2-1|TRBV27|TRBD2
TGTGCCAGCAGTACCCGACTAGCGGGGCACAATGAGCAGTTCTTC
CASSTRLAGHNEQFF
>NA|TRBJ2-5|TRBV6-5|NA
TGTGCCAGCAGTTTAGGGCGGGACCAATGGCCAGAGACCCAGTACTTC
CASSLGRDQWPETQYF
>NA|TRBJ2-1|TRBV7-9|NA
TGTGCCAGCAGCCCCGAAGGGCAGTACTCCTACAATGAGCAGTTCTTC
CASSPEGQYSYNEQFF
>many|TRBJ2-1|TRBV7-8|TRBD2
TGTGCCAGCAGCTTGTGGGGACTAGCGGTGAGCTCCTACAATGAGCAGTTCTTC
CASSLWGLAVSSYNEQFF
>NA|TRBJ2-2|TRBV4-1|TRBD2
TGCGCCAGCAGCCCACGGACTAGCGAGGCCTTCAGGGAGCTGTTTTTT
CASSPRTSEAFRELFF
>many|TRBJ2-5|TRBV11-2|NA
TGTGCCAGCAGCCGAGGACTCACCCAGGAGACCCAGTACTTC
CASSRGLTQETQYF
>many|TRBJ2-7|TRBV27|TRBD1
TGTGCCAGCAGTGTCCGGGACAGGGCCCCCTACGAGCAGTACTTC
CASSVRDRAPYEQYF
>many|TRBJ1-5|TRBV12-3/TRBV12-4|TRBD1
TGTGCCAGCAGTCCCGACAGGGCGAGCAATCAGCCCCAGCATTTT
CASSPDRASNQPQHF
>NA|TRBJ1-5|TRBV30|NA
TGTGCCTGGAGTGTATACTCCCATGGGCAGCCCCAGCATTTT
CAWSVYSHGQPQHF
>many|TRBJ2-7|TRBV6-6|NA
TGTGCCAGCAGTTACTCCGCAGGGTTCTACGAGCAGTACTTC
CASSYSAGFYEQYF
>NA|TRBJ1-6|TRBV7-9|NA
TGTGCCAGCAGCTTCACGGGTGAAAATTCACCCCTCCGCTTT
CASSFTGENSPLRF
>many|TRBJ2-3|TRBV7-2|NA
TGTGCCAGCAGCTTACTGGGGCCGGGAGATACGCAGTATTTT
CASSLLGPGDTQYF
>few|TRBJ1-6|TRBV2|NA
TGTGCCAGCAGTGAAGGCCGCAATAATTCACCCCTCCACTTT
CASSEGRNNSPLHF
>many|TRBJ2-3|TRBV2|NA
TGTGCCAGCGGTCGCGACCTCACAGATACGCAGTATTTT
CASGRDLTDTQYF
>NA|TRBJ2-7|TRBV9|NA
TGTGCCAGCAGCAAAGGGGCTAGTCGGGACGAGCAGTACTTC
CASSKGASRDEQYF
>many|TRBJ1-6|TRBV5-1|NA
TGCGCCAGCAGCCTCCTTCTTTGGGGGTCAGGGGATTCACCCCTCCACTTT
CASSLLLWGSGDSPLHF
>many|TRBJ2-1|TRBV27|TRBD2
TGTGCCAGCAGTTTTCTTGGGACTAGCATCAATGAGCAGTTCTTC
CASSFLGTSINEQFF
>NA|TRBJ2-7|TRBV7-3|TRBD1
TGTGCCAGCAGCCCCGGACAGGCCTTTATCAACGAGCAGTACTTC
CASSPGQAFINEQYF
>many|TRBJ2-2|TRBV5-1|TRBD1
TGCGCCAGTATGCAGGGGGCAGCGAACACCGGGGAGCTGTTTTTT
CASMQGAANTGELFF